The text below deals with one T cell receptor beta chain. The source of the sample is a study of T cell responses to AZD1222 COVID-19 vaccine. The CDR3 runs to 15 residues. The V gene's germline CDR1 is GTSNPN and CDR2 SVGIG (reference sequence). The V gene lost 4 bases and the J gene lost 10 bases, with 20 bases spanning the gap. The method was immunoSEQ multiplex PCR; TCRdb's version includes in-frame clones alone and lacks a portion of them. Of 65,000 to 90,000 clones listed, 86% are singletons. The TCR comes from an adult in good health. Specimen: peripheral blood, collected on day 0 of AZD1222 vaccination. The J gene is TRBJ1-6, the V gene TRBV30; no reliable D call. The CDR3: CAWMGNAWESSPLHF. DNA for the CDR3: TGTGCCTGGATGGGGAATGCTTGGGAGAGCTCACCCCTCCACTTT. Looking up the rest from reference TRBV30 and TRBJ1-6 gives the full variable domain: SQTIHQWPATLVQPVGSPLSLECTVEGTSNPNLYWYRQAAGRGLQLLFYSVGIGQISSEVPQNLSASRPQDRQFILSSKKLLLSDSGFYLCAWMGNAWESSPLHFGNGTRLTVT.